The 2 T cell receptor beta chains below were found in one sample sequenced in a study of shared clonotypes between healthy human individuals. This table comes from immunoSEQ multiplex PCR, and its TCRdb copy is limited to in-frame clones, with some not included. Among approximately 2.3 million clones listed, approximately 93% were seen once. The sample comprised naive CD4+ T cells from PBMCs. Subset specified: CD45RA+ positively selected. The receptors come from a man younger than 30 in good health. Some clones in this sample may be carry-over from other donors' samples.

CDR3: CASSLGGGRARTDTQYF. CDR3 DNA: TGTGCCAGCAGTTTAGGTGGCGGGAGGGCAAGGACAGATACGCAGTATTTT. The V and J genes are TRBV27 and TRBJ2-3; 9 bases map to TRBD2. The CDR3 has 17 residues. Germline V gives CDR1 MNHEY, CDR2 SMNVEV (reference sequence). V lost 2 bases to trimming and J lost 3 bases; unmatched junction nucleotides: 9.

V is TRBV28 and J is TRBJ2-5, with TRBD1 matching over 9 bases. CDR1 is MDHEN and CDR2 is SYDVKM in the germline V gene. The V gene end was trimmed by 1 base and the J gene end by 4 bases; junction bases not matched to a gene: 10. CDR3 length: 17 residues. This CDR3 is CASSLLLTGGGGETQYF. The CDR3, as DNA: TGTGCCAGCAGTTTATTACTTACAGGGGGCGGGGGAGAGACCCAGTACTTC.